This is a list of T cell receptor beta chains from one sample in a study of T cell repertoires in cytomegalovirus infection. TCRdb redid the calling of the reads with MiXCR, one entry per CDR3 protein. The sample records 250,000 to 300,000 distinct CDR3 sequences, approximately 14% being singletons. The sequenced sample was PBMCs. These receptors came from a human donor in good health (CMV status not recorded). Some clones in this sample may be carry-over from other donors' samples. Both conserved end residues are part of each CDR3. Each record gives: D gene, V gene, J gene, clone size, CDR3 DNA, CDR3 protein. A D gene is named only where the DNA matches it firmly. Expanded clones get a size class; other rows say once, few or many, or leave the size out.

NA	TRBV27	TRBJ1-5	NA	TGTGCCAGCAGCTCCCGACAGGAGAATAGCAATCAGCCCCAGCATTTT	CASSSRQENSNQPQHF
NA	TRBV24-1	TRBJ2-2	NA	TGTGCCACCAGTGATTTCGACGACGGGTTAAGTGGCGGGGAGCTGTTTTTT	CATSDFDDGLSGGELFF
NA	TRBV12-3/TRBV12-4	TRBJ2-1	many	TGTGCCAGCAGTTCCCGACAGGGAGGGTCCTACAATGAGCAGTTCTTC	CASSSRQGGSYNEQFF
NA	TRBV5-4	TRBJ1-2	NA	TGTGCCAGCAGGGAACCGGGACCGGGCGCCGGCTACACCTTC	CASREPGPGAGYTF
NA	TRBV28	TRBJ1-5	few	TGTGCCAGCCACAGAAAAAATTTGCCTTTAAGCAATCAGCCCCAGCATTTT	CASHRKNLPLSNQPQHF
NA	TRBV6-2/TRBV6-3	TRBJ2-3	few	TGTGCCAGCGGGGGGCTCACAGATACGCAGTATTTT	CASGGLTDTQYF
NA	TRBV2	TRBJ1-1	NA	TGTGCCAGCACAACGAGGACTAACACTGAAGCTTTCTTT	CASTTRTNTEAFF
NA	TRBV29-1	TRBJ1-2	NA	TGCAGCGTTGCGGTCGGCTTCTATGACTACACCTTC	CSVAVGFYDYTF
NA	TRBV6-5	TRBJ2-7	many	TGTGCCAGCAGTTACCCCACCTCGGACCCATGCTACGAGCAGTACTTC	CASSYPTSDPCYEQYF
NA	TRBV12-3/TRBV12-4	TRBJ2-1	NA	TGTGCCAGCAGTTTGAGGTTCGGAAGCTCCTACAATGAGCAGTTCTTC	CASSLRFGSSYNEQFF
NA	TRBV20-1	TRBJ2-7	NA	TGCAGTGCTAGCGAAATGGCCTACGAGCAGTACTTC	CSASEMAYEQYF
TRBD2	TRBV6-6	TRBJ2-1	many	TGTGCCAGCAGTTACGGGCTAGCGGAGGGGTACAATGAGCAGTTCTTC	CASSYGLAEGYNEQFF
NA	TRBV20-1	TRBJ2-7	few	TGCAGTGCTACAGCACCAACCTACGAGCAGTACTTC	CSATAPTYEQYF
NA	TRBV5-4	TRBJ2-5	few	TGTGCCAGCAGCTTGCTGGGGTTGGAGACCCAGTACTTC	CASSLLGLETQYF
NA	TRBV6-5	TRBJ1-5	many	TGTGCCAGCAGTTACGGGCAGGGCAATCAGCCCCAGCATTTT	CASSYGQGNQPQHF
NA	TRBV5-8	TRBJ1-1	NA	TGTGCCAGCAGCCTAGGGGGGCTCCCCATTGAAGCTTTCTTT	CASSLGGLPIEAFF
NA	TRBV20-1	TRBJ2-1	many	TGCAGTGTAGGGGGAGAGAGCTCCTACAATGAGCAGTTCTTC	CSVGGESSYNEQFF
NA	TRBV6-2/TRBV6-3	TRBJ2-7	many	TGTGCCAGCAGGAGTCTCCACGAGCAGTACTTC	CASRSLHEQYF
TRBD2	TRBV3-1	TRBJ2-1	NA	TGTGCCAGCAGCCAAACACCGGGACTAGCGGATAACAATGAGCAGTTCTTC	CASSQTPGLADNNEQFF
NA	TRBV6-8	TRBJ2-5	NA	TGTGCCAGCAGTTACTCCAAGGGTCGATGGGAGACCCAGTACTTC	CASSYSKGRWETQYF
NA	TRBV12-3/TRBV12-4	TRBJ2-7	many	TGTGCCAGCAGTTACGGTTCCTACGAGCAGTACTTC	CASSYGSYEQYF